A selection of T cell receptor beta chains follows, all from one sample in a study of T-cell reconstitution after alpha-beta-depleted transplantation in children. TCRdb reanalysed the PCR reads using MiXCR and keeps one entry per CDR3 protein. The sample includes a few hundred thousand distinct CDR3 sequences, 13% of them seen just once. Material: PBMCs, mostly from graft donor cells, obtained 360 days after TCRalphabeta/CD19-depleted stem cell transplant. These receptors came from a male patient aged 10-17 years who had a stem cell transplant for acute myeloid leukemia, so the T cells may come from the graft donor. CDR3s include the opening cysteine and the closing phenylalanine or tryptophan. Each record gives: clone size, D gene, V gene, J gene, CDR3 protein, CDR3 DNA. The D gene is left open where the match is weak. Only part of the rows carry a size: once, few, many, or a class if the clone is expanded.

many	NA	TRBV20-1	TRBJ2-3	CSAQDEAGADTQYF	TGCAGTGCACAGGACGAGGCGGGCGCAGATACGCAGTATTTT
few	NA	TRBV28	TRBJ2-3	CASREVGGQADTQYF	TGTGCCAGCAGGGAAGTGGGGGGTCAAGCAGATACGCAGTATTTT
few	NA	TRBV6-2/TRBV6-3	TRBJ1-4	CASSYSKNEKLFF	TGTGCCAGCAGTTACTCGAAGAATGAAAAACTGTTTTTT
once	NA	TRBV20-1	TRBJ2-1	CSAREPGNEQFF	TGCAGTGCTAGAGAACCCGGAAATGAGCAGTTCTTC
many	TRBD2	TRBV28	TRBJ2-3	CASRASGSTDTQYF	TGTGCCAGCAGGGCTAGCGGGAGCACAGATACGCAGTATTTT
few	NA	TRBV29-1	TRBJ2-3	CSVPTVQERFTQADTQYF	TGCAGCGTCCCCACAGTCCAGGAAAGATTTACTCAGGCAGATACGCAGTATTTT
NA	TRBD2	TRBV15	TRBJ2-3	CATSRPLAGVGSTDTQYF	TGTGCCACCAGCAGACCACTAGCGGGAGTAGGGAGCACAGATACGCAGTATTTT
NA	TRBD1	TRBV24-1	TRBJ2-1	CATSDWTGGYNEQFF	TGTGCCACCAGTGACTGGACAGGGGGCTACAATGAGCAGTTCTTC
many	TRBD2	TRBV20-1	TRBJ2-2	CSARGWRGDTGELFF	TGCAGTGCTAGAGGATGGCGGGGGGACACCGGGGAGCTGTTTTTT
few	NA	TRBV7-9	TRBJ1-1	CASSLSIMNTEAFF	TGTGCCAGCAGCTTGTCCATAATGAACACTGAAGCTTTCTTT
many	NA	TRBV15	TRBJ2-1	CATSRALGIVRGTYNEQFF	TGTGCCACCAGCAGAGCTTTAGGGATTGTTCGGGGTACCTACAATGAGCAGTTCTTC
NA	TRBD2	TRBV12-3/TRBV12-4	TRBJ2-3	CASSLSLGGGPLDTQYF	TGTGCCAGCAGTTTGTCCCTGGGGGGAGGGCCACTGGATACGCAGTATTTT
few	TRBD1	TRBV20-1	TRBJ2-7	CSGTGTDYYEQYF	TGCAGTGGAACCGGGACAGACTACTACGAGCAGTACTTC
NA	TRBD1	TRBV5-6	TRBJ2-7	CASTLNRGFTYEQYF	TGTGCCAGCACCCTCAACAGGGGTTTTACGTACGAGCAGTACTTC
NA	TRBD2	TRBV20-1	TRBJ2-5	CSALDRTSWETQYF	TGCAGTGCTCTCGATCGGACTAGCTGGGAGACCCAGTACTTC
NA	TRBD1	TRBV6-1	TRBJ1-2	CASSRTPPDRDRHGYTF	TGTGCCAGCAGTAGAACACCTCCGGACAGGGATCGACATGGCTACACCTTC
NA	NA	TRBV4-3	TRBJ2-2	CASSQLERPGLHGELFF	TGCGCCAGCAGCCAATTAGAGCGACCAGGGCTCCACGGGGAGCTGTTTTTT
few	NA	TRBV2	TRBJ2-2	CASSDPGAGVRTGELFF	TGTGCCAGCAGTGACCCAGGGGCGGGAGTCCGCACCGGGGAGCTGTTTTTT
few	NA	TRBV20-1	TRBJ2-4	CSAQTQGAKNIQYF	TGCAGTGCTCAGACCCAGGGGGCCAAAAACATTCAGTACTTC
few	NA	TRBV5-1	TRBJ1-1	CASSLEGVRNTEAFF	TGCGCCAGCAGCTTGGAAGGGGTACGAAACACTGAAGCTTTCTTT
NA	NA	TRBV28	TRBJ1-1	CASSLYWGSVDTEAFF	TGTGCCAGCAGTTTATATTGGGGGTCGGTGGACACTGAAGCTTTCTTT
few	NA	TRBV28	TRBJ2-3	CASSSEGLRRADTQYF	TGTGCCAGCAGCTCCGAGGGCCTCAGGAGGGCAGATACGCAGTATTTT
few	NA	TRBV5-1	TRBJ2-7	CASSYSGLTNYEQYF	TGCGCCAGCAGTTACTCCGGGCTCACCAACTACGAGCAGTACTTC
NA	NA	TRBV6-2/TRBV6-3	TRBJ2-7	CATETVSYEQYF	TGTGCCACCGAGACTGTCTCCTACGAGCAGTACTTC
NA	NA	TRBV2	TRBJ2-3	CASSMDMSDTQYF	TGTGCCAGCAGCATGGACATGTCAGATACGCAGTATTTT